These 19 T cell receptor beta chains were sequenced from one sample in a study of vaccination and CD4 T cells after COVID-19. These TCRs' antigens remain unknown. The treatment: 10-day PBMC culture with coronavirus spike peptide pools or control peptides (ViraFEST assay). Sequencing of the DNA from cultured CD4+ T cells was carried out with the Oncomine TCR Beta short-read assay. Using its own MiXCR run on the PCR reads, TCRdb lists one record per CDR3 protein. The table lists roughly 15,000 distinct CDR3 sequences, 53% of them singletons. The material sequenced was CD4+ T cells from blood, cultured in vitro, taken before SARS-CoV-2 vaccination. These receptors originate from a human donor who had recovered from COVID-19.

This clonotype was observed a few times. This sequence joins TRBV28 and TRBJ2-7, with 9 bases lining up with TRBD2. The CDR3 has 12 amino acids. Germline V gives CDR1 MDHEN, CDR2 SYDVKM. Losses at the gene ends were 9 bases for V and 3 bases for J; bases not matched to a gene: 3. This CDR3 reads CASCSGSYEQYF. In DNA form, the CDR3 reads TGTGCCAGTTGTAGCGGGAGCTACGAGCAGTACTTC.

The chain uses TRBV12-3 or TRBV12-4 and TRBJ1-2; maybe TRBD1 (5 bases). CDR3 length: 14 residues. Trimming shortened V by 5 bases and J by 2 bases, and 12 bases separated the two germline ends. CDR3 sequence reads: CASSRTHSNYGYTF. In DNA form, the CDR3 reads TGTGCCAGCAGTAGGACACACTCAAACTATGGCTACACCTTC.

The V call is TRBV15, the J call TRBJ1-3; D ambiguous. Per the germline V gene, CDR1 is LNHNV and CDR2 is YYDKDF (reference sequence). This CDR3 spans 18 amino acids. V gave up 5 bases and J gave up 0 bases, with 20 bases separating them. This CDR3 reads CATSPEALRTSSGNTIYF. The CDR3 DNA reads as TGTGCCACCAGCCCTGAGGCGCTTAGAACCAGCTCTGGAAACACCATATATTTT.

CDR3 bases: TGCAGTGCTGACAACAGACTAGCGGGGGAAGAGACCCAGTACTTC. Its protein product is CSADNRLAGEETQYF. This sequence joins TRBV20-1 and TRBJ2-5; 12 bases are a match to TRBD2. V lost 5 bases and J lost 3; bases outside the gene matches: 7. This CDR3 has 15 amino acids. CDR1 DFQATT and CDR2 SNEGSKA come from the germline V gene (reference sequence).

The gene calls are TRBV7-2 and TRBJ2-4, with TRBD2 identical over 7 bases. Trimming removed 2 bases from V and 1 base from J; junction bases left unmatched: 11. The CDR3 totals 18 residues. CDR1 and CDR2 (germline): SGHTA, FQGNSA. The CDR3 sequence is CASSLTMDLGGAKNIQYF. As DNA, the CDR3 is TGTGCCAGCAGCTTAACGATGGACCTGGGGGGGGCCAAAAACATTCAGTACTTC.

The chain couples TRBV28 to TRBJ1-2; the match to TRBD1 covers 10 bases. Looked up from germline, CDR1 is MDHEN and CDR2 is SYDVKM. The CDR3 totals 15 residues. V dropped 5 bases and J dropped 4; count of bases not matched to a gene: 7. CDR3 DNA sequence: TGTGCCAGCAGTAACCCGGGACAGGGGATCTATGGCTACACCTTC. Translating gives CASSNPGQGIYGYTF.

This clonotype showed up just a few times. J is TRBJ1-1 and V is TRBV19; D remains unclear. V was shortened by 3 bases and J by 0 bases, with 11 bases between the two germline ends. The germline V gene has CDR1 LNHDA and CDR2 SQIVND (reference sequence). This CDR3 has 15 amino acids. The CDR3 bases are TGTGCCAGTAGTATCGGGCAGAGAGTGAACACTGAAGCTTTCTTT. Its translation: CASSIGQRVNTEAFF.

This clonotype turned up a few times. The chain employs TRBV6-1 and TRBJ1-2; D unresolved. The V gene's germline CDR1 is MNHNS and CDR2 SASEGT. The CDR3 runs to 13 residues. V gave up 4 bases and J gave up 4 bases, with 10 bases separating them. CDR3 region: CASSGRSPYGYTF. CDR3 coding DNA: TGTGCCAGCAGTGGACGGAGTCCCTATGGCTACACCTTC.

The chain carries TRBV25-1 and TRBJ1-1; D gene uncertain. The CDR3 is made up of 12 amino acids. Germline V gene lookup returns CDR1 MGHDK and CDR2 SYGVNS. Trimming stripped 2 bases from V and 5 bases from J, with 6 bases between. CDR3 residues: CASSERDTEAFF. The DNA of the CDR3 is TGTGCCAGCAGTGAACGAGATACTGAAGCTTTCTTT.

CDR3 protein: CSVEWGGQVTDTQYF. Written as DNA, the CDR3 is TGCAGCGTTGAATGGGGGGGACAAGTCACAGATACGCAGTATTTT. This chain connects TRBV29-1 to TRBJ2-3, with a tentative D call TRBD2 (7 bases). CDR1 and CDR2 (germline): SQVTM, ANQGSEA. Trimming shortened V by 2 bases and J by 2 bases, and 14 bases separated the two germline ends. CDR3 length: 15 amino acids.

The rearrangement links TRBV27 to TRBJ1-5, with 7 bases identical to TRBD1. This CDR3 has 16 residues. Per the germline V gene, CDR1 is MNHEY and CDR2 is SMNVEV (reference sequence). V was clipped by 5 bases and J by 2 bases; unmatched bases: 9. The CDR3: CASSTSTGTGNQPQHF. The CDR3 coding sequence is TGTGCCAGCAGTACCTCGACAGGGACCGGCAATCAGCCCCAGCATTTT.

The chain joins TRBV7-8 to TRBJ1-2, with 7 nucleotides matching TRBD1. With V trimmed by 1 base and J by 0 bases, 11 bases remained unmatched. Germline-derived CDR1 and CDR2 are SGHVS and FQNEAQ. CDR3 length: 18 amino acids. The CDR3 is CASSLVVLQGETNYGYTF. DNA of the CDR3: TGTGCCAGCAGCTTAGTCGTTTTGCAGGGGGAGACTAACTATGGCTACACCTTC.

The V gene is TRBV7-2, the J gene TRBJ2-2, with a weak D call TRBD1 (5 bases). Trimming stripped 5 bases from V and 4 bases from J, with 17 bases between. CDR1 and CDR2 (germline): SGHTA, FQGNSA. This CDR3 contains 16 residues. The CDR3 region has the DNA TGTGCCAGCAGCCCCCTTTGGGGCTGGGGCACCGGGGAGCTGTTTTTT. Translating it yields CASSPLWGWGTGELFF.

The gene calls are TRBV18 and TRBJ1-5; D ambiguous. The CDR3 extends over 15 amino acids. The V gene's germline CDR1 is KGHSH and CDR2 LQKENI. Trimming stripped 3 bases from V and 6 bases from J, with 15 bases between. The CDR3 coding sequence is TGTGCCAGCTCACCGCGCGGGAACCGGGGTCAGCCCCAGCATTTT. Amino acid sequence: CASSPRGNRGQPQHF.

The chain carries TRBV7-9 and TRBJ1-1; D is undetermined. CDR3 length: 15 residues. Trimming stripped 6 bases from V and 2 bases from J, with 16 bases between. CDR1 SEHNR and CDR2 FQNEAQ come from the germline V gene (reference sequence). The CDR3 DNA reads as TGTGCCAGCAGGCCCAAGGGCACCCTAAACACTGAAGCTTTCTTT. Its protein product is CASRPKGTLNTEAFF.

The J gene is TRBJ2-7, the V gene TRBV6-1; 7 bases match TRBD1. The CDR3 loop spans 13 amino acids. Germline V gene lookup returns CDR1 MNHNS and CDR2 SASEGT. J gave up 5 bases and V 6 bases, and 7 bases lay outside the gene matches. The DNA of the CDR3 is TGTGCCAGCAGGCGACAGGGTTCGAACGAGCAGTACTTC. Its translation: CASRRQGSNEQYF.

The CDR3 DNA follows: TGCAGTGCTAGAGTTCGGGGGGTCTCGGAGTCACCCCTCCACTTT. Translation: CSARVRGVSESPLHF. This chain joins TRBV20-1 and TRBJ1-6; possible D gene TRBD1, 5 bases. Germline V gene data show CDR1 as DFQATT and CDR2 as SNEGSKA (reference sequence). Trimming stripped 1 base from V and 10 bases from J, with 17 bases between. The CDR3 has 15 residues.

This clonotype was counted between two and nine times. This rearrangement joins TRBV6-1 to TRBJ1-2, with TRBD1 identical over 9 bases. Germline V gene lookup returns CDR1 MNHNS and CDR2 SASEGT. This CDR3 is 15 amino acids long. V lost 6 bases and J lost 4; bases outside the gene matches: 9. DNA for the CDR3: TGTGCCAGCAGCAGCCTGGACAGGGGACCCTATGGCTACACCTTC. It encodes CASSSLDRGPYGYTF.

This chain joins TRBV19 and TRBJ1-1; D perhaps matches TRBD1 (6 bases). Deletions cut 2 bases from V and 0 bases from J, with 13 bases between. Germline V CDR1 and CDR2: LNHDA, SQIVND (reference sequence). The CDR3 spans 16 residues. The CDR3: CASSIRGTSMNTEAFF. The CDR3 DNA sequence: TGTGCCAGTAGTATAAGGGGGACATCCATGAACACTGAAGCTTTCTTT.